Listed below are T cell receptor beta chains from one sample, sequenced in a study of CD8+CD57+ T cells in acquired aplastic anemia. From the reads, TCRdb called clonotypes with MiXCR, one entry per CDR3 protein. This table holds approximately 250,000 distinct CDR3 sequences, around 82% found once. The sample comprised sorted CD4+, CD8+, or CD8+CD57+ T cells (not recorded which) from PBMCs. These receptors were obtained from a human donor with aplastic anemia. Each CDR3 is given with its conserved first and last residue. The D gene is left open where the match is weak. Not every row has a clone size; where given, it reads once, few, many or a size class.

J gene: TRBJ2-1
V gene: TRBV10-1
D gene: -
clone size: -
CDR3 protein: CASRGWSGDEQFF
CDR3 DNA: TGCGCCAGCAGGGGTTGGTCGGGGGATGAGCAGTTCTTC

J gene: TRBJ2-1
V gene: TRBV9
D gene: -
clone size: -
CDR3 protein: CASRGEGDPKDCF
CDR3 DNA: TGTGCCAGCAGGGGAGAAGGGGACCCGAAGGATTGCTTC

J gene: TRBJ1-1
V gene: TRBV11-3
D gene: -
clone size: -
CDR3 protein: CASSLDLTAGTEAFF
CDR3 DNA: TGTGCCAGCAGCTTAGATCTGACAGCCGGGACTGAAGCTTTCTTT

J gene: TRBJ2-1
V gene: TRBV9
D gene: TRBD1
clone size: few
CDR3 protein: CASSSRDRGLDYEQFF
CDR3 DNA: TGTGCCAGCAGCTCACGGGACAGGGGCTTGGACTATGAGCAGTTCTTC

J gene: TRBJ2-3
V gene: TRBV25-1
D gene: TRBD2
clone size: -
CDR3 protein: CASSEGVGTSTNDNTDTQYF
CDR3 DNA: TGTGCCAGCAGTGAAGGGGTAGGGACTAGCACCAATGACAACACAGATACGCAGTATTTT

J gene: TRBJ2-3
V gene: TRBV7-9
D gene: -
clone size: -
CDR3 protein: CASGVGGTDTENF
CDR3 DNA: TGTGCCAGCGGGGTCGGGGGTACAGATACGGAGAATTTT

J gene: TRBJ1-5
V gene: TRBV7-6
D gene: -
clone size: -
CDR3 protein: CASSLRGDNSTQHF
CDR3 DNA: TGTGCCAGCAGCTTGAGGGGAGATAACTCTACGCAGCATTTT

J gene: TRBJ2-6
V gene: TRBV7-9
D gene: -
clone size: -
CDR3 protein: CASSSGSEANVLTF
CDR3 DNA: TGTGCCAGCAGTTCCGGGTCTGAGGCAAACGTCCTGACTTTC

J gene: TRBJ1-1
V gene: TRBV9
D gene: -
clone size: -
CDR3 protein: CASSLEPSGIAAAFF
CDR3 DNA: TGTGCCAGCAGCTTAGAGCCTAGCGGAATAGCTGCAGCTTTCTTT

J gene: TRBJ1-1
V gene: TRBV7-3
D gene: -
clone size: -
CDR3 protein: CASSVEDERVDTTEAFF
CDR3 DNA: TGTGCCAGCAGCGTAGAGGACGAGCGCGTGGATACCACGGAAGCTTTCTTT

J gene: TRBJ2-7
V gene: TRBV7-9
D gene: -
clone size: -
CDR3 protein: CASSLGQGQIDEQYF
CDR3 DNA: TGTGCCAGCAGCTTAGGTCAGGGTCAGATCGACGAGCAGTACTTC

J gene: TRBJ2-1
V gene: TRBV7-9
D gene: -
clone size: -
CDR3 protein: CASSQYRGGIDNEQFF
CDR3 DNA: TGTGCCAGCAGTCAGTATCGTGGAGGAATCGACAATGAGCAGTTCTTC